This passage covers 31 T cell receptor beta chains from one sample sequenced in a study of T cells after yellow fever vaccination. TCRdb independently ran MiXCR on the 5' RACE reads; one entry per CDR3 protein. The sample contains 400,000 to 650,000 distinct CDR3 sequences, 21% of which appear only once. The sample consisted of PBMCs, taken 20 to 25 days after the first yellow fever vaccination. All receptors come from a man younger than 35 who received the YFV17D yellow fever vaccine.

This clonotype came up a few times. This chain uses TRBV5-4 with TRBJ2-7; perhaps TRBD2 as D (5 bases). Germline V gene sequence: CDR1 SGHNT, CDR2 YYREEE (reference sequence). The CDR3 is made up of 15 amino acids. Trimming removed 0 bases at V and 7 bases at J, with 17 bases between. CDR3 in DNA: TGTGCCAGCAGCTTGGCCCAGGACGGATCGGGGGAGCAGTACTTC. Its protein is CASSLAQDGSGEQYF.

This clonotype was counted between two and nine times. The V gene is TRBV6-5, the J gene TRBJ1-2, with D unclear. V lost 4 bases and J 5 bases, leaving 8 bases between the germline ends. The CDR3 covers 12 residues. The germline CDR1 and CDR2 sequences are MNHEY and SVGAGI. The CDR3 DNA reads TGTGCCAGCAGTTCCCTATCTTATGGCTACACCTTC. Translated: CASSSLSYGYTF.

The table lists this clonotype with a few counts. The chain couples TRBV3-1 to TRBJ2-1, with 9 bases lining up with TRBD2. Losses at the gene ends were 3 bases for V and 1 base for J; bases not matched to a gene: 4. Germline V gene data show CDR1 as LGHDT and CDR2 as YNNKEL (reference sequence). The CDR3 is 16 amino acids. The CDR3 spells CASSQGGGVSYNEQFF. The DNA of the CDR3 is TGTGCCAGCAGCCAGGGCGGGGGGGTATCCTACAATGAGCAGTTCTTC.

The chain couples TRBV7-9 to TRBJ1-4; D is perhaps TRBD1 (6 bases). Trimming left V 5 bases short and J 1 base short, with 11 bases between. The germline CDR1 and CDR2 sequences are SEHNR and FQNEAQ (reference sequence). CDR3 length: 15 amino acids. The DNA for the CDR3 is TGTGCCAGCAGCCCCGGCAGGGGAACTAATGAAAAACTGTTTTTT. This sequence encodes CASSPGRGTNEKLFF.

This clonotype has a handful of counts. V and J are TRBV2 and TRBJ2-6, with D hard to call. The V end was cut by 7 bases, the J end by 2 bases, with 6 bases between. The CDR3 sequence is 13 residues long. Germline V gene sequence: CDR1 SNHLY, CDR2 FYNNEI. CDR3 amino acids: CASIRPGANVLTF. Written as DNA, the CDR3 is TGTGCCAGCATCAGGCCTGGGGCCAACGTCCTGACTTTC.

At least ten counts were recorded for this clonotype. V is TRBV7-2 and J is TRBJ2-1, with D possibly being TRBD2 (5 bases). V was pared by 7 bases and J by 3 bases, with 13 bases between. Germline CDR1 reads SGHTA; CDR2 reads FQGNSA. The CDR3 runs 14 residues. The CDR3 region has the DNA TGTGCCAGCAATTTACTAGGCGGCTACAATGAGCAGTTCTTC. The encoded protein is CASNLLGGYNEQFF. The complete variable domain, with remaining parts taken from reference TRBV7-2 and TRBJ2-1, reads GAGVSQSPSNKVTEKGKDVELRCDPISGHTALYWYRQSLGQGLEFLIYFQGNSAPDKSGLPSDRFSAERTGGSVSTLTIQRTQQEDSAVYLCASNLLGGYNEQFFGPGTRLTVL.

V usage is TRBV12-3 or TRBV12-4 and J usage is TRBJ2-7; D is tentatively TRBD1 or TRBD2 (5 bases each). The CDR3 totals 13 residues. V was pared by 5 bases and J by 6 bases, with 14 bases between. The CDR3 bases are TGTGCCAGCAGTCGGGGCGTCCTGGGCGAGCAGTACTTC. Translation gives CASSRGVLGEQYF.

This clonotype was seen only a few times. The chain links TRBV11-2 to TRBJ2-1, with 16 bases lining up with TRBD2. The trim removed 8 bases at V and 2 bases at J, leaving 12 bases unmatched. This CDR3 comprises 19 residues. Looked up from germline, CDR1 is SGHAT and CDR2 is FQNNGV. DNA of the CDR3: TGTGCCAGCTGGGGATTGGGACTAGCGGGGGGGGTTCCCTACAATGAGCAGTTCTTC. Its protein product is CASWGLGLAGGVPYNEQFF.

CDR3 region: CASSLGLADEETQYF. CDR3 DNA sequence: TGCGCCAGCAGCTTGGGACTAGCGGATGAGGAGACCCAGTACTTC. The chain links TRBV5-1 to TRBJ2-5, with 9 bases identical to TRBD2. V lost 0 bases to trimming and J lost 5 bases; unmatched junction nucleotides: 5. The germline gives CDR1 SGHRS, CDR2 YFSETQ. This CDR3 is 15 amino acids long.

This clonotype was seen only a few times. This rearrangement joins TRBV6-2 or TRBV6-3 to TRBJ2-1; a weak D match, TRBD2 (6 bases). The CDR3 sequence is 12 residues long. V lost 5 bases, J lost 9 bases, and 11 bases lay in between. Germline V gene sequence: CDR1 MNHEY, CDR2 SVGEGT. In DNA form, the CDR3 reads TGTGCCAGCAGTCCCACTAGCACTGAGCAGTTCTTC. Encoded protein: CASSPTSTEQFF.

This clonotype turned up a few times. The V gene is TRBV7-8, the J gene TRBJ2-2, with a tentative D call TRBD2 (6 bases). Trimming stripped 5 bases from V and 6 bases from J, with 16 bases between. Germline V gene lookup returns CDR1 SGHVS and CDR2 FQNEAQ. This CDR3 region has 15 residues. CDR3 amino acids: CASSPLGGSPGELFF. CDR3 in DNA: TGTGCCAGCAGCCCACTCGGGGGATCACCCGGGGAGCTGTTTTTT.

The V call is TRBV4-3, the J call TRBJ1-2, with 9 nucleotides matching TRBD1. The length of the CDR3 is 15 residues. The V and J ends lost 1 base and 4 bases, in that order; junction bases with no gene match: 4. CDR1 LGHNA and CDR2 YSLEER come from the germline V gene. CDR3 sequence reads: CASSQVGTGFYGYTF. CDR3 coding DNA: TGCGCCAGCAGCCAAGTGGGGACAGGGTTCTATGGCTACACCTTC.

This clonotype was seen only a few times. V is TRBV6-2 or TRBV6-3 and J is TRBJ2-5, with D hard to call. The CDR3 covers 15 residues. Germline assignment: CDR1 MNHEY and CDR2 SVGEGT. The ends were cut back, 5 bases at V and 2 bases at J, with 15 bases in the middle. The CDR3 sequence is CASSQPRLGQETQYF. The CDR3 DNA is TGTGCCAGCAGTCAACCCCGATTAGGTCAAGAGACCCAGTACTTC.

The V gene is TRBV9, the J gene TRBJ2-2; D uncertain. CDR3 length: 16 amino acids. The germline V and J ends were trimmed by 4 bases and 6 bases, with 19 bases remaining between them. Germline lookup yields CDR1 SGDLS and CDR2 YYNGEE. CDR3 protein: CASSTGPTAFAGELFF. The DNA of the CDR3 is TGTGCCAGCAGCACCGGACCGACGGCTTTCGCCGGGGAGCTGTTTTTT.

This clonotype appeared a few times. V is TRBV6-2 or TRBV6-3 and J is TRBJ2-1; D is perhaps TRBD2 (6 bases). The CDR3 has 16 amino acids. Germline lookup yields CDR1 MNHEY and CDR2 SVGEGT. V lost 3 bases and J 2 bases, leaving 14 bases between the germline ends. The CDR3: CASSYSTSRPYNEQFF. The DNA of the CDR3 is TGTGCCAGCAGTTATTCGACTAGTCGACCCTACAATGAGCAGTTCTTC.

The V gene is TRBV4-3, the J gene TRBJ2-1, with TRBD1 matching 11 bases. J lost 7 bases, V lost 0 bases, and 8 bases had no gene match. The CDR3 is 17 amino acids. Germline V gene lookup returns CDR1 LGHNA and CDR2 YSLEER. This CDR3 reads CASSQDLGQGASNEQFF. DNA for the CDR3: TGCGCCAGCAGCCAAGATCTAGGACAGGGGGCATCAAATGAGCAGTTCTTC.

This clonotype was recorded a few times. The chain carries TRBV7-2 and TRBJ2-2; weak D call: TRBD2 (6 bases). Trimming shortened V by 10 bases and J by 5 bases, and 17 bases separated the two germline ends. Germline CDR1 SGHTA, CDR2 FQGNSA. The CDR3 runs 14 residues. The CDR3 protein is CAIRRLVRTGELFF. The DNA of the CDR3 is TGTGCCATTAGAAGACTAGTGAGAACCGGGGAGCTGTTTTTT.

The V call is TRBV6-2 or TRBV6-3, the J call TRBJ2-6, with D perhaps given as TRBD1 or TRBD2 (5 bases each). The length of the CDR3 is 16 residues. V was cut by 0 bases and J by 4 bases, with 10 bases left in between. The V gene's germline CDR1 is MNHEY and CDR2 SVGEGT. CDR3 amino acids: CASSYSRGVGANVLTF. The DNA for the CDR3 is TGTGCCAGCAGTTACTCCAGAGGGGTCGGGGCCAACGTCCTGACTTTC.

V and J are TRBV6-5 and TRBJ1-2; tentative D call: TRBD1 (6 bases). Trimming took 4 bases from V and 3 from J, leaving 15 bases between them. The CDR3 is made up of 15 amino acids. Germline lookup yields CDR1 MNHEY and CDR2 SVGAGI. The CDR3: CASSWRGGGHYGYTF. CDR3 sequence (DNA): TGTGCCAGCAGTTGGCGAGGCGGGGGGCACTATGGCTACACCTTC.

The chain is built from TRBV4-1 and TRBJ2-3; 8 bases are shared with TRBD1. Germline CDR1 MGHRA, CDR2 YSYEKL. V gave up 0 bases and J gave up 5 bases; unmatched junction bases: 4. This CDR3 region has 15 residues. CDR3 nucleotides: TGCGCCAGCAGCCAAGAGCGCACAGGGGGAGATACGCAGTATTTT. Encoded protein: CASSQERTGGDTQYF.

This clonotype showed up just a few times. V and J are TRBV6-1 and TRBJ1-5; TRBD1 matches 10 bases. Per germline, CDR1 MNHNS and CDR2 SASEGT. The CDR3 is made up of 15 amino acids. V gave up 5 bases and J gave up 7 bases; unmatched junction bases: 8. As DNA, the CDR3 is TGTGCCAGCAGTCCCCGTGGACAGGGGGGACAGCCCCAGCATTTT. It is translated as CASSPRGQGGQPQHF.

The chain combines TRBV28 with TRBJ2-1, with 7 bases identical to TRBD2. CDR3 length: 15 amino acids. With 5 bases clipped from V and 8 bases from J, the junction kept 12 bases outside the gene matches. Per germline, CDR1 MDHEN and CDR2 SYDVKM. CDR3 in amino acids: CASSEVGGSGYEQFF. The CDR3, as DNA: TGTGCCAGCAGTGAGGTGGGAGGGTCCGGCTATGAGCAGTTCTTC.

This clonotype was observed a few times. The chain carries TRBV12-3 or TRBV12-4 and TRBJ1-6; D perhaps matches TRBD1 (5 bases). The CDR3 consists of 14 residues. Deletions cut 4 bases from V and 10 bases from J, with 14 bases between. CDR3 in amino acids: CASSSQGGLSPLHF. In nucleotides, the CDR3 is TGTGCCAGCAGTTCGCAGGGCGGTCTCTCACCCCTCCACTTT.

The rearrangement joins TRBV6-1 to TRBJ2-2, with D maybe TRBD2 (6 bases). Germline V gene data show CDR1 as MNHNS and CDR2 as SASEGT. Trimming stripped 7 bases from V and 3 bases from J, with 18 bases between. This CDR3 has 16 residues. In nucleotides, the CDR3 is TGTGCCAGCACCTTAACCGGGGGACGGTACACCGGGGAGCTGTTTTTT. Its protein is CASTLTGGRYTGELFF.

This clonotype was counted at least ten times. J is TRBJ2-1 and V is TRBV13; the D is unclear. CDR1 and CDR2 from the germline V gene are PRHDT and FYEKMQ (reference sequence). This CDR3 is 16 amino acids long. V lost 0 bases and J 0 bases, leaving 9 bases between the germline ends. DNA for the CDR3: TGTGCCAGCAGCTTAGGGGGATATAGCTCCTACAATGAGCAGTTCTTC. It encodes CASSLGGYSSYNEQFF.

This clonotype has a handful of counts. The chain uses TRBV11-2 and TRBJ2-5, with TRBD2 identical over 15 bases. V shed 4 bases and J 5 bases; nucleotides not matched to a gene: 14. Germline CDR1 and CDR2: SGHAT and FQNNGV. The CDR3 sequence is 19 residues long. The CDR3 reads CASSSRTSGGAGRWETQYF. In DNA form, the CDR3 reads TGTGCCAGCAGCTCAAGGACTAGCGGGGGGGCCGGTCGGTGGGAGACCCAGTACTTC.

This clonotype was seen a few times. The CDR3, as DNA: TGTGCCAGCAGTCGCATTCCCACAGATACGCAGTATTTT. Its protein product is CASSRIPTDTQYF. This chain joins TRBV14 and TRBJ2-3, with unresolved D. The CDR3 is made up of 13 amino acids. The ends were cut back, 6 bases at V and 2 bases at J, with 9 bases in the middle. CDR1 is SGHDN, CDR2 FVKESK, per germline.

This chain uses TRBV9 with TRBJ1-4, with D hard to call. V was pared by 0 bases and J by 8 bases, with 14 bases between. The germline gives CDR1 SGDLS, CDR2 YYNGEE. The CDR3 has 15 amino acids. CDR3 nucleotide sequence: TGTGCCAGCAGCGTAGGACTGGCAATGGGAGAAAAACTGTTTTTT. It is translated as CASSVGLAMGEKLFF.

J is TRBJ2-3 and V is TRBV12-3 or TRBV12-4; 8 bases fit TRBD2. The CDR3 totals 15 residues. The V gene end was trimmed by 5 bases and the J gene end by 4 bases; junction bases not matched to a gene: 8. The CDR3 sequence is CASSIPGLVSDTQYF. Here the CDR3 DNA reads TGTGCCAGCAGTATACCGGGACTAGTCTCAGATACGCAGTATTTT.

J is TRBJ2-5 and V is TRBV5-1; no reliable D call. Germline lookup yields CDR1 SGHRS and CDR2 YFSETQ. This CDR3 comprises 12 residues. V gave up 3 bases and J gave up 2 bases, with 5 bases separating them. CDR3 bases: TGCGCCAGCAGCTGGGATCAAGAGACCCAGTACTTC. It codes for CASSWDQETQYF.

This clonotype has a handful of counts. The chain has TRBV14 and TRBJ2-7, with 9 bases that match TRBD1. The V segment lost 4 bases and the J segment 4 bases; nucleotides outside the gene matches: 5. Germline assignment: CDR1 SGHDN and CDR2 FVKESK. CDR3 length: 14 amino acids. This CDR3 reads CASSRLGTGYEQYF. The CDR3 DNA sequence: TGTGCCAGCAGCCGATTAGGGACAGGGTACGAGCAGTACTTC.